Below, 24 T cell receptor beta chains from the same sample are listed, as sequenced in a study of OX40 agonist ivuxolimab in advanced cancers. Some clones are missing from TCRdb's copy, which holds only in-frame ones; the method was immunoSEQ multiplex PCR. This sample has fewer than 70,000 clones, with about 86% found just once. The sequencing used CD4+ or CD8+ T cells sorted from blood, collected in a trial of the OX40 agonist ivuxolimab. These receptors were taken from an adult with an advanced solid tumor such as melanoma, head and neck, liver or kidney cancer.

The CDR3 spells CASSPLRSGKNKVNEQFF. CDR3 DNA: TGTGCCAGCAGCCCCCTCCGTAGCGGGAAGAATAAGGTTAATGAGCAGTTCTTC. J is TRBJ2-1 and V is TRBV5-4; 8 bases are shared with TRBD2. Germline V lookup: CDR1 SGHNT, CDR2 YYREEE (reference sequence). This CDR3 comprises 18 residues. Germline trimming cut 4 bases from V and 7 bases from J; bases unmatched to any gene: 19.

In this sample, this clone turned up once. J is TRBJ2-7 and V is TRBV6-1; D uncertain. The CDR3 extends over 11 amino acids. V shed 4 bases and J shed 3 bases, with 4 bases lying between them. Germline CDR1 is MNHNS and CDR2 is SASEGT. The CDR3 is CASSVVYEQYF. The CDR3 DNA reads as TGTGCCAGCAGTGTAGTCTACGAGCAGTACTTC.

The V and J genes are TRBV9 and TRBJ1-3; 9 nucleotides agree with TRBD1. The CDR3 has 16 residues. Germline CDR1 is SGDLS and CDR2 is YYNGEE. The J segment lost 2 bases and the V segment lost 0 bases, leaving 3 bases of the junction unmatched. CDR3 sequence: CASSVGGQGAGNTIYF. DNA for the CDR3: TGTGCCAGCAGCGTAGGGGGACAGGGAGCTGGAAACACCATATATTTT.

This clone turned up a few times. CDR3 nucleotides: TGTGCCAGCAGCTTGAGGCCCGGGACAGGATTCTACGAGCAGTACTTC. Protein product: CASSLRPGTGFYEQYF. This chain joins TRBV7-6 and TRBJ2-7; TRBD1 agrees at 8 bases. The junction had 10 bases not matched to a gene; V was cut back by 3 bases and J by 3 bases. The CDR3 length is 16 residues. Germline V lookup: CDR1 SGHVS, CDR2 FNYEAQ.

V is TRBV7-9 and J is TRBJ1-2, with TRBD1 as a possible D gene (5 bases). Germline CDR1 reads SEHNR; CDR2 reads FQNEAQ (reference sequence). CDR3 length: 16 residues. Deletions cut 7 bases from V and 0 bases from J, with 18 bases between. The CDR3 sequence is CASTPTGTITNYGYTF. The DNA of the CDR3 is TGTGCCAGCACCCCCACGGGGACGATTACTAACTATGGCTACACCTTC.

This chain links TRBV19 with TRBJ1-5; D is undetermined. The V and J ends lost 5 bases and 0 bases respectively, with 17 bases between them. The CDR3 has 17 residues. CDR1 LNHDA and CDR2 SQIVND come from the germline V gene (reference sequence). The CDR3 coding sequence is TGTGCCAGTAGTTCGCCGGAGTTAAGTTATAGCAATCAGCCCCAGCATTTT. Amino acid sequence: CASSSPELSYSNQPQHF.

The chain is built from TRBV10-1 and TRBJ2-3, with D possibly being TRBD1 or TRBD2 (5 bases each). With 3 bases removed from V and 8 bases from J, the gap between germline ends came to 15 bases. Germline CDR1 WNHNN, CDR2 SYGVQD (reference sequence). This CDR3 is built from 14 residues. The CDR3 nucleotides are TGCGCCAGCAGTGATCTGTTCGGGGACGGTACGCAGTATTTT. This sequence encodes CASSDLFGDGTQYF.

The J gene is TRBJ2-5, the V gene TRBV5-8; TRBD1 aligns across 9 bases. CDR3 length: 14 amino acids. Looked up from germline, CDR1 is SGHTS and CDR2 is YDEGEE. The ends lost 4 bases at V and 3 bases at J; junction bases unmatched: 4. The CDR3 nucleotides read TGTGCCAGCAGCCGCCGGGACAGGGAAGAGACCCAGTACTTC. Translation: CASSRRDREETQYF. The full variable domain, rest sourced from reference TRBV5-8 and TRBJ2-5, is EAGVTQSPTHLIKTRGQQATLRCSPISGHTSVYWYQQALGLGLQFLLWYDEGEERNRGNFPPRFSGRQFPNYSSELNVNALELEDSALYLCASSRRDREETQYFGPGTRLLVL.

DNA for the CDR3: TGCAGCGTTGCCAACACTGAAGCTTTCTTT. This codes for CSVANTEAFF. This chain joins TRBV29-1 and TRBJ1-1, with D unresolved. The CDR3 length is 10 residues. The V gene lost 4 bases and the J gene lost 2 bases, with 2 bases spanning the gap. Germline V lookup: CDR1 SQVTM, CDR2 ANQGSEA.

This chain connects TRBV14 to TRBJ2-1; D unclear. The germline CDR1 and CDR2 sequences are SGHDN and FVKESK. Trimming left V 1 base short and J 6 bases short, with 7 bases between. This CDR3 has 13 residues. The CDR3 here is CASSQARGNEQFF. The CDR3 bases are TGTGCCAGCAGCCAAGCCAGAGGCAATGAGCAGTTCTTC. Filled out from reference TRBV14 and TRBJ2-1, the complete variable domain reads EAGVTQFPSHSVIEKGQTVTLRCDPISGHDNLYWYRRVMGKEIKFLLHFVKESKQDESGMPNNRFLAERTGGTYSTLKVQPAELEDSGVYFCASSQARGNEQFFGPGTRLTVL.

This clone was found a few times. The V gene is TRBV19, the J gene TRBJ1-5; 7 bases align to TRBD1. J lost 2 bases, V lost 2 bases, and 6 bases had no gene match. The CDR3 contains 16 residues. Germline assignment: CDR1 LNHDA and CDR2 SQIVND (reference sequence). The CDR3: CASSIRGGGGNQPQHF. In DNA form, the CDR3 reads TGTGCCAGTAGTATAAGGGGAGGGGGCGGCAATCAGCCCCAGCATTTT.

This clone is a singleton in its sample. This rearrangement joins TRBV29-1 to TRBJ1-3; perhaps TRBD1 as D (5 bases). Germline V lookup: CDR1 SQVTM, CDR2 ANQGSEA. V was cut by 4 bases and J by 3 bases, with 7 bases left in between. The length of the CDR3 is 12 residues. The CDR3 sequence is CSVGGFGNTIYF. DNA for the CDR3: TGCAGCGTTGGGGGGTTTGGAAACACCATATATTTT.

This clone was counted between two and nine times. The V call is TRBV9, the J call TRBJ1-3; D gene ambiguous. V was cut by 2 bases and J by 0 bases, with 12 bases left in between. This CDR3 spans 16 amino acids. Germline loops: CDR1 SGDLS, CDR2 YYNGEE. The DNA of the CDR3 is TGTGCCAGCAGCGTGACTGAGGCTCTCTCTGGAAACACCATATATTTT. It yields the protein CASSVTEALSGNTIYF.

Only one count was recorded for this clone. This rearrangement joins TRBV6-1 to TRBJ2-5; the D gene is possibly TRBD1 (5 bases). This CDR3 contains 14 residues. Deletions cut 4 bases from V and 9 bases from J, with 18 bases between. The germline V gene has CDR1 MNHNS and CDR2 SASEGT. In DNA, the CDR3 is TGTGCCAGCAGTGTGTTAGGGCCCCTAGGGGCCCAGTACTTC. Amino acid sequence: CASSVLGPLGAQYF.

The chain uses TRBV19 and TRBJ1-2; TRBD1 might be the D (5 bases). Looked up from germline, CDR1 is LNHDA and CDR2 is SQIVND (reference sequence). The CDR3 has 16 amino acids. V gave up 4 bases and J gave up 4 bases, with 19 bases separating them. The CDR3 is CASSSPGGAGSYGYTF. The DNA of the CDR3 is TGTGCCAGTAGTAGTCCCGGCGGGGCAGGCTCCTATGGCTACACCTTC. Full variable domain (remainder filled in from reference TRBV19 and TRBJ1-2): DGGITQSPKYLFRKEGQNVTLSCEQNLNHDAMYWYRQDPGQGLRLIYYSQIVNDFQKGDIAEGYSVSREKKESFPLTVTSAQKNPTAFYLCASSSPGGAGSYGYTFGSGTRLTVV.

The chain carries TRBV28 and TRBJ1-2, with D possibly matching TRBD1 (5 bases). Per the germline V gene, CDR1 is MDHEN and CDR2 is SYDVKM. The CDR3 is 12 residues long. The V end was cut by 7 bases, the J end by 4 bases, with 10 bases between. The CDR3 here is CASKFGTYGYTF. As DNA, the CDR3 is TGTGCCAGCAAATTTGGGACCTATGGCTACACCTTC.

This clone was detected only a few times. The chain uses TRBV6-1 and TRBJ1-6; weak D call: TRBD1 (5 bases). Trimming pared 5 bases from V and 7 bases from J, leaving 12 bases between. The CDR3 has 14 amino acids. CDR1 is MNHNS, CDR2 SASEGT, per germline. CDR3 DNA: TGTGCCAGCAGTTTGGGACCGGGGAATTCACCCCTCCACTTT. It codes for CASSLGPGNSPLHF.

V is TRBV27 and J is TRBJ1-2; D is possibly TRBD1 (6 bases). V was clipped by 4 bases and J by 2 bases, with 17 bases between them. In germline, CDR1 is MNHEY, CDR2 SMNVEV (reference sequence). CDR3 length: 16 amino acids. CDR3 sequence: CASSSYSGTPNYGYTF. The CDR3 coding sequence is TGTGCCAGCAGTTCCTATTCCGGGACACCGAACTATGGCTACACCTTC.

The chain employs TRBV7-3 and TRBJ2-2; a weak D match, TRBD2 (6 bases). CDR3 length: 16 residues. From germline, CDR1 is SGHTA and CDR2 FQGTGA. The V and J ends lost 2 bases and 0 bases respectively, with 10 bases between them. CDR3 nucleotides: TGTGCCAGCAGCTTATTAGGCGGGGCGAACACCGGGGAGCTGTTTTTT. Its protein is CASSLLGGANTGELFF.

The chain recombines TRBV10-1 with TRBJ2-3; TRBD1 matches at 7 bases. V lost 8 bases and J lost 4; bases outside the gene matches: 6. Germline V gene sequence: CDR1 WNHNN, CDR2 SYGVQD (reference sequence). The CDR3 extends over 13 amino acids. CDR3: CASGDSAPDTQYF. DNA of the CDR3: TGCGCCAGCGGGGACAGTGCCCCAGATACGCAGTATTTT.

CDR3 residues: CASSWTGQDSYEQYF. DNA of the CDR3: TGTGCCAGCAGCTGGACGGGACAGGACTCCTACGAGCAGTACTTC. This chain joins TRBV5-4 and TRBJ2-7, with 8 bases that match TRBD1. This CDR3 spans 15 amino acids. V dropped 3 bases and J dropped 0; count of bases not matched to a gene: 5. Germline V CDR1 and CDR2: SGHNT, YYREEE (reference sequence).

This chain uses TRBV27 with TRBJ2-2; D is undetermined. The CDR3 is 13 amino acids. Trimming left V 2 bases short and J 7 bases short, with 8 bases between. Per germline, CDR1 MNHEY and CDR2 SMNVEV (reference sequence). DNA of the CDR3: TGTGCCAGCAGTTTAATCGGAGACGGGGAGCTGTTTTTT. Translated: CASSLIGDGELFF.

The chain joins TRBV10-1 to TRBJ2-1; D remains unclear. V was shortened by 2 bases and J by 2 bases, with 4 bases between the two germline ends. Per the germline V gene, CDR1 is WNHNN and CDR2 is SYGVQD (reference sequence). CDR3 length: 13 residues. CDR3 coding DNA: TGCGCCAGCAGTGAGGGGACCTACAATGAGCAGTTCTTC. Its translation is CASSEGTYNEQFF.

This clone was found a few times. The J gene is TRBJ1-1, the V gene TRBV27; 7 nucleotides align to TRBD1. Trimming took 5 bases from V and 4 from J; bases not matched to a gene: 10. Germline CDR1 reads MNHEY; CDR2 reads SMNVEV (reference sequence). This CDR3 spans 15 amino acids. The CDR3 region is CASSPPTGWGTEAFF. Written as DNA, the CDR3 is TGTGCCAGCAGTCCACCGACAGGGTGGGGCACTGAAGCTTTCTTT.